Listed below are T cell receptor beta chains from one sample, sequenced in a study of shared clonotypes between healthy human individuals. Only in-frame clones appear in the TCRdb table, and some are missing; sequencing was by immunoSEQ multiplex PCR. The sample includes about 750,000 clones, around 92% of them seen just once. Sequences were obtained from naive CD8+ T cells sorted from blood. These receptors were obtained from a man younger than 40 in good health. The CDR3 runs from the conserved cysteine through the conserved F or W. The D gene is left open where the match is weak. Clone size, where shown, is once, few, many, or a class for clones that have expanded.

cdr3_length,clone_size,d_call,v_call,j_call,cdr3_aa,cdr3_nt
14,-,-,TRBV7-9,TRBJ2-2,CASSPVGITGELFF,TGTGCCAGCAGCCCGGTGGGAATTACCGGGGAGCTGTTTTTT
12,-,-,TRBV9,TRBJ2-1,CASSVEGNEQFF,TGTGCCAGCAGCGTTGAGGGCAATGAGCAGTTCTTC
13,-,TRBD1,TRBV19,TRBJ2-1,CASSRDRGNEQFF,TGTGCCAGTAGCCGGGACAGGGGAAATGAGCAGTTCTTC
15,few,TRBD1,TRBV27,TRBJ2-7,CATTAAGTGAYEQYF,TGTGCCACCACCGCCGCCGGGACAGGGGCCTACGAGCAGTACTTC
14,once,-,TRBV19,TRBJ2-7,CASSILGTPYEQYF,TGTGCCAGTAGTATCCTCGGGACCCCCTACGAGCAGTACTTC
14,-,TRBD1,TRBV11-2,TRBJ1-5,CASSPGGGWQPQHF,TGTGCCAGCAGCCCGGGAGGGGGCTGGCAGCCCCAGCATTTT
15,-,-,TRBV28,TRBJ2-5,CASSSWERGQETQYF,TGTGCCAGCAGTTCGTGGGAAAGGGGCCAAGAGACCCAGTACTTC
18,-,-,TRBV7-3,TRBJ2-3,CASSFNGKAGPSTDTQYF,TGTGCCAGCAGCTTTAATGGGAAGGCTGGTCCAAGCACAGATACGCAGTATTTT
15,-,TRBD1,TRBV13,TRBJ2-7,CASSLGGDRAYEQYF,TGTGCCAGCAGCTTAGGGGGGGACAGAGCCTACGAGCAGTACTTC
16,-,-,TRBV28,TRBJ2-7,CASSLDRVGQIDEQYF,TGTGCCAGCAGTCTCGATCGCGTGGGACAAATAGACGAGCAGTACTTC
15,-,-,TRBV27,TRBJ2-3,CASSLYAGIADTQYF,TGTGCCAGCAGTTTATACGCCGGGATCGCAGATACGCAGTATTTT
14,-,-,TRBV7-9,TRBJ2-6,CASSYVIGANVLTF,TGTGCCAGCAGCTACGTGATTGGGGCCAACGTCCTGACTTTC
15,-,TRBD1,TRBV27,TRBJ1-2,CASSLSGPGGYGYTF,TGTGCCAGCAGTTTATCGGGCCCAGGGGGTTATGGCTACACCTTC
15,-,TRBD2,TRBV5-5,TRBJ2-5,CASSLAGRAGETQYF,TGTGCCAGCAGCTTGGCCGGGAGGGCCGGGGAGACCCAGTACTTC
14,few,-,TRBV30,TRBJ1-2,CAWSVQEGPVGYTF,TGTGCCTGGAGTGTACAGGAGGGGCCGGTGGGCTACACCTTC
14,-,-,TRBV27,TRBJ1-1,CASSLVRVNTEAFF,TGTGCCAGCAGTTTAGTCAGGGTGAACACTGAAGCTTTCTTT
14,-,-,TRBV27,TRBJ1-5,CASSSVDGNQPQHF,TGTGCCAGCAGTTCCGTTGACGGCAATCAGCCCCAGCATTTT
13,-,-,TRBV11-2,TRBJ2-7,CASSSQNPWLQYF,TGTGCCAGCAGCTCACAAAACCCCTGGTTGCAGTACTTC
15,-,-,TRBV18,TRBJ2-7,CASSPPPGSSYEQYF,TGTGCCAGCTCACCACCCCCCGGGAGCTCCTACGAGCAGTACTTC